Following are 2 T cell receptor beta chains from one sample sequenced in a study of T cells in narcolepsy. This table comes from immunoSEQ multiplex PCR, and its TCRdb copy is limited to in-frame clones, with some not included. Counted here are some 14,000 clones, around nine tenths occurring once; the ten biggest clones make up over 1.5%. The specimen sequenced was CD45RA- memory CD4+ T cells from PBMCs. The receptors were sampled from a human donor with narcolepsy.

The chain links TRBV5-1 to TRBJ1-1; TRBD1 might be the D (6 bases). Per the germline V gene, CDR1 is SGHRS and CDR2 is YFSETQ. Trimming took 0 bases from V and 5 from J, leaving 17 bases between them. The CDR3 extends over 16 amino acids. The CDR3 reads CASSLASGQSRTEAFF. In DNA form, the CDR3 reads TGCGCCAGCAGCTTGGCTTCTGGACAGTCTAGGACTGAAGCTTTCTTT.

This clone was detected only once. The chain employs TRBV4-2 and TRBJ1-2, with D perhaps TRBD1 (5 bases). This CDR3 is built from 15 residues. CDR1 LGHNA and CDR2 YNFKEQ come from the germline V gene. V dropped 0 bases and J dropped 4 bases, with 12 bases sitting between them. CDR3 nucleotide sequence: TGTGCCAGCAGCCAAGATTTTGGGACTGGCTATGGCTACACCTTC. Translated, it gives CASSQDFGTGYGYTF.